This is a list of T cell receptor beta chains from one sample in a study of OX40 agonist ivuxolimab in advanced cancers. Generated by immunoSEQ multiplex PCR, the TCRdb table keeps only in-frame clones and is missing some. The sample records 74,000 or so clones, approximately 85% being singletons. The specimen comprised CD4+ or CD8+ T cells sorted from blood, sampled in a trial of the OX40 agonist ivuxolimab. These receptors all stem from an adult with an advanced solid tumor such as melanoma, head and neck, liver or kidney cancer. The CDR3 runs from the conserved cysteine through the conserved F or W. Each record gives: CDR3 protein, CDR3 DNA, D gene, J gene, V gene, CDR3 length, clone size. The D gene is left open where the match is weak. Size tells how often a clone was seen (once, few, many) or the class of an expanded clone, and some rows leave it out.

CDR3aa: CASSLPPRDRVVVDYGYTF
CDR3nt: TGTGCCAGCAGCTTGCCGCCGAGGGACAGGGTGGTAGTAGACTATGGCTACACCTTC
d_gene: TRBD1
j_gene: TRBJ1-2
v_gene: TRBV7-8
len: 19
abundance: -

CDR3aa: CAWSVVDHEQYF
CDR3nt: TGTGCCTGGAGTGTCGTGGACCACGAGCAGTACTTC
d_gene: -
j_gene: TRBJ2-7
v_gene: TRBV30
len: 12
abundance: -

CDR3aa: CASSRQGQSFSYEQYF
CDR3nt: TGTGCCAGCAGTCGACAGGGGCAAAGTTTCTCCTACGAGCAGTACTTC
d_gene: TRBD1
j_gene: TRBJ2-7
v_gene: TRBV27
len: 16
abundance: -

CDR3aa: CASSDRATGLAKNIQYF
CDR3nt: TGTGCCAGCAGCGACCGGGCCACCGGTCTAGCCAAAAACATTCAGTACTTC
d_gene: -
j_gene: TRBJ2-4
v_gene: TRBV5-6
len: 17
abundance: -

CDR3aa: CASGLGDRVQETQYF
CDR3nt: TGTGCTAGTGGTTTGGGTGACAGGGTCCAAGAGACCCAGTACTTC
d_gene: TRBD1
j_gene: TRBJ2-5
v_gene: TRBV12-5
len: 15
abundance: -

CDR3aa: CASSLGVAGGIPGANVLTF
CDR3nt: TGTGCCAGCTCACTTGGAGTCGCAGGGGGAATTCCTGGGGCCAACGTCCTGACTTTC
d_gene: TRBD1
j_gene: TRBJ2-6
v_gene: TRBV18
len: 19
abundance: -

CDR3aa: CASSRLDREVGYTF
CDR3nt: TGTGCCAGCAGCCGCCTGGACAGGGAAGTTGGCTACACCTTC
d_gene: TRBD1
j_gene: TRBJ1-2
v_gene: TRBV5-6
len: 14
abundance: -

CDR3aa: CASSIGGRRNQPQHF
CDR3nt: TGTGCCAGTAGTATAGGGGGGCGGCGCAATCAGCCCCAGCATTTT
d_gene: -
j_gene: TRBJ1-5
v_gene: TRBV19
len: 15
abundance: -

CDR3aa: CASRTQFRGAGGYTEAFF
CDR3nt: TGTGCCAGCAGAACACAATTCAGGGGTGCCGGTGGTTACACTGAAGCTTTCTTT
d_gene: -
j_gene: TRBJ1-1
v_gene: TRBV28
len: 18
abundance: -

CDR3aa: CASSYGQGLNEKLFF
CDR3nt: TGTGCCAGCAGTTATGGACAGGGGTTGAATGAAAAACTGTTTTTT
d_gene: TRBD1
j_gene: TRBJ1-4
v_gene: TRBV6-5
len: 15
abundance: -

CDR3aa: CASSFSARGGYQPQHF
CDR3nt: TGTGCCAGCAGTTTCTCCGCCAGGGGGGGGTATCAGCCCCAGCATTTT
d_gene: TRBD1
j_gene: TRBJ1-5
v_gene: TRBV28
len: 16
abundance: -

CDR3aa: CASKGNQPQHF
CDR3nt: TGTGCCAGCAAGGGAAACCAGCCCCAGCATTTT
d_gene: -
j_gene: TRBJ1-5
v_gene: TRBV2
len: 11
abundance: few

CDR3aa: CASSLAGRGTEAFF
CDR3nt: TGTGCCAGCAGCTTGGCAGGGCGGGGCACTGAAGCTTTCTTT
d_gene: -
j_gene: TRBJ1-1
v_gene: TRBV5-6
len: 14
abundance: -

CDR3aa: CASSLGQGVKLFF
CDR3nt: TGTGCCAGCAGCTTAGGACAGGGGGTAAAACTGTTTTTT
d_gene: TRBD1
j_gene: TRBJ1-4
v_gene: TRBV7-2
len: 13
abundance: -

CDR3aa: CASSRERQGNEKLFF
CDR3nt: TGTGCCAGCAGTCGGGAGCGACAGGGGAATGAAAAACTGTTTTTT
d_gene: TRBD1
j_gene: TRBJ1-4
v_gene: TRBV6-5
len: 15
abundance: -

CDR3aa: CASSIRPNTEAFF
CDR3nt: TGTGCCAGTAGTATAAGACCGAACACTGAAGCTTTCTTT
d_gene: -
j_gene: TRBJ1-1
v_gene: TRBV19
len: 13
abundance: -

CDR3aa: CASSYVAGEQYF
CDR3nt: TGTGCCAGCAGTTACGTGGCGGGAGAGCAGTACTTC
d_gene: -
j_gene: TRBJ2-7
v_gene: TRBV6-5
len: 12
abundance: -

CDR3aa: CASSESNLLFF
CDR3nt: TGCGCCAGCAGTGAGTCGAATTTGCTGTTTTTT
d_gene: -
j_gene: TRBJ2-2
v_gene: TRBV10-2
len: 11
abundance: -

CDR3aa: CASSLEWRGYEQYF
CDR3nt: TGCGCCAGCAGCTTGGAATGGAGGGGCTACGAGCAGTACTTC
d_gene: -
j_gene: TRBJ2-7
v_gene: TRBV5-1
len: 14
abundance: -

CDR3aa: CASSELAAKQFF
CDR3nt: TGTGCCAGCAGTGAACTAGCAGCTAAGCAGTTCTTC
d_gene: -
j_gene: TRBJ2-1
v_gene: TRBV6-1
len: 12
abundance: -

CDR3aa: CASSLAGSVRYGYTF
CDR3nt: TGTGCCAGCAGCTTAGCTGGGAGTGTCCGATATGGCTACACCTTC
d_gene: -
j_gene: TRBJ1-2
v_gene: TRBV11-2
len: 15
abundance: -

CDR3aa: CATRRGSGNTIYF
CDR3nt: TGTGCCACCAGACGGGGATCAGGAAACACCATATATTTT
d_gene: -
j_gene: TRBJ1-3
v_gene: TRBV6-5
len: 13
abundance: -

CDR3aa: CASSPGLFNQPQHF
CDR3nt: TGTGCCAGCAGCCCGGGACTTTTCAATCAGCCCCAGCATTTT
d_gene: -
j_gene: TRBJ1-5
v_gene: TRBV6-6
len: 14
abundance: -

CDR3aa: CASSPGQVWTNEKLFF
CDR3nt: TGTGCCAGCTCACCAGGACAGGTTTGGACTAATGAAAAACTGTTTTTT
d_gene: TRBD1
j_gene: TRBJ1-4
v_gene: TRBV18
len: 16
abundance: once

CDR3aa: CASSYSWTGESGYTF
CDR3nt: TGTGCCAGCAGTTACTCCTGGACAGGGGAGAGTGGCTACACCTTC
d_gene: TRBD1
j_gene: TRBJ1-2
v_gene: TRBV6-5
len: 15
abundance: -

CDR3aa: CASSLGSGPGPHTDTQYF
CDR3nt: TGTGCCAGCAGCTTAGGATCGGGACCCGGGCCACACACAGATACGCAGTATTTT
d_gene: -
j_gene: TRBJ2-3
v_gene: TRBV11-3
len: 18
abundance: -

CDR3aa: CASSLVDSSIGELFF
CDR3nt: TGCGCCAGCAGCTTGGTCGACAGTTCTATCGGGGAGCTGTTTTTT
d_gene: -
j_gene: TRBJ2-2
v_gene: TRBV5-1
len: 15
abundance: -

CDR3aa: CASSLVGTANTGELFF
CDR3nt: TGTGCCAGCAGCTTAGTAGGGACCGCGAACACCGGGGAGCTGTTTTTT
d_gene: -
j_gene: TRBJ2-2
v_gene: TRBV7-2
len: 16
abundance: -

CDR3aa: CASRRQGASETQYF
CDR3nt: TGTGCCAGCAGAAGACAGGGGGCTAGCGAGACCCAGTACTTC
d_gene: TRBD1
j_gene: TRBJ2-5
v_gene: TRBV2
len: 14
abundance: -

CDR3aa: CASSRLAGATDTQYF
CDR3nt: TGTGCCAGCAGCCGACTAGCGGGAGCAACAGATACGCAGTATTTT
d_gene: TRBD2
j_gene: TRBJ2-3
v_gene: TRBV4-2
len: 15
abundance: -

CDR3aa: CASSQVIAGGSYNEQFF
CDR3nt: TGTGCCAGCAGCCAAGTTATAGCGGGGGGATCCTACAATGAGCAGTTCTTC
d_gene: TRBD2
j_gene: TRBJ2-1
v_gene: TRBV4-2
len: 17
abundance: -

CDR3aa: CASSQTRRDYGYTF
CDR3nt: TGTGCCAGCAGCCAAACCCGGAGGGACTATGGCTACACCTTC
d_gene: -
j_gene: TRBJ1-2
v_gene: TRBV6-1
len: 14
abundance: -

CDR3aa: CASSLVRTGAEAFF
CDR3nt: TGTGCCAGCAGCTTAGTCCGGACAGGGGCTGAAGCTTTCTTT
d_gene: TRBD1
j_gene: TRBJ1-1
v_gene: TRBV7-2
len: 14
abundance: -

CDR3aa: CASSKWGAKSFF
CDR3nt: TGTGCCAGCAGCAAATGGGGGGCGAAGTCTTTCTTT
d_gene: -
j_gene: TRBJ1-1
v_gene: TRBV11-3
len: 12
abundance: -

CDR3aa: CASRSRTGPEGWHF
CDR3nt: TGTGCCAGCAGATCCCGGACAGGGCCGGAGGGGTGGCATTTT
d_gene: TRBD1
j_gene: TRBJ1-5
v_gene: TRBV6-5
len: 14
abundance: -

CDR3aa: CVSRVGAGPNQPQHF
CDR3nt: TGTGTCAGCAGAGTCGGGGCAGGCCCCAATCAGCCCCAGCATTTT
d_gene: -
j_gene: TRBJ1-5
v_gene: TRBV2
len: 15
abundance: -

CDR3aa: CASSPEGQGIAYEQYF
CDR3nt: TGTGCCAGCAGCCCCGAGGGACAGGGGATCGCCTACGAGCAGTACTTC
d_gene: TRBD1
j_gene: TRBJ2-7
v_gene: TRBV7-3
len: 16
abundance: -

CDR3aa: CASSEAPRTLNEKLFF
CDR3nt: TGTGCCAGCAGTGAAGCTCCGAGAACCCTTAATGAAAAACTGTTTTTT
d_gene: -
j_gene: TRBJ1-4
v_gene: TRBV2
len: 16
abundance: -

CDR3aa: CVSSPRTPHSYNEQFF
CDR3nt: TGTGTCAGCAGCCCAAGGACTCCGCACTCCTACAATGAGCAGTTCTTC
d_gene: -
j_gene: TRBJ2-1
v_gene: TRBV9
len: 16
abundance: once

CDR3aa: CASSEEGASYQPQHF
CDR3nt: TGTGCCAGCAGCGAAGAGGGGGCGTCGTACCAGCCCCAGCATTTT
d_gene: TRBD1
j_gene: TRBJ1-5
v_gene: TRBV7-2
len: 15
abundance: -

CDR3aa: CASSLARRFEAFF
CDR3nt: TGTGCCAGCAGCTTAGCGCGACGGTTTGAAGCTTTCTTT
d_gene: -
j_gene: TRBJ1-1
v_gene: TRBV7-8
len: 13
abundance: few

CDR3aa: CASSAQLYEQYF
CDR3nt: TGTGCCAGCAGCGCACAACTCTACGAGCAGTACTTC
d_gene: -
j_gene: TRBJ2-7
v_gene: TRBV14
len: 12
abundance: -

CDR3aa: CASSRDRPGTDTQYF
CDR3nt: TGTGCCAGCAGCCGGGACAGGCCCGGCACAGATACGCAGTATTTT
d_gene: TRBD1
j_gene: TRBJ2-3
v_gene: TRBV7-9
len: 15
abundance: -

CDR3aa: CASSRGLDNEQFF
CDR3nt: TGTGCCAGCTCACGGGGACTAGACAATGAGCAGTTCTTC
d_gene: TRBD2
j_gene: TRBJ2-1
v_gene: TRBV18
len: 13
abundance: -

CDR3aa: CAWSGRINEKLFF
CDR3nt: TGTGCCTGGAGTGGACGGATCAATGAAAAACTGTTTTTT
d_gene: -
j_gene: TRBJ1-4
v_gene: TRBV30
len: 13
abundance: -

CDR3aa: CASSLGGPFYEQYF
CDR3nt: TGTGCCAGCAGCTTAGGCGGGCCTTTCTACGAGCAGTACTTC
d_gene: -
j_gene: TRBJ2-7
v_gene: TRBV11-3
len: 14
abundance: -

CDR3aa: CASSKAGQGSQEAYEQYF
CDR3nt: TGTGCCAGCAGCAAAGCGGGACAGGGTTCACAGGAGGCCTACGAGCAGTACTTC
d_gene: -
j_gene: TRBJ2-7
v_gene: TRBV21-1
len: 18
abundance: -

CDR3aa: CASRRGHEQYF
CDR3nt: TGTGCCAGCCGACGTGGCCACGAGCAGTACTTC
d_gene: -
j_gene: TRBJ2-7
v_gene: TRBV28
len: 11
abundance: -

CDR3aa: CASSLSSGRWYEQFF
CDR3nt: TGTGCCAGCAGCTTATCTAGCGGGAGATGGTATGAGCAGTTCTTC
d_gene: TRBD2
j_gene: TRBJ2-1
v_gene: TRBV7-6
len: 15
abundance: -

CDR3aa: CASTRDGQETQYF
CDR3nt: TGTGCCAGCACCCGGGACGGCCAAGAGACCCAGTACTTC
d_gene: -
j_gene: TRBJ2-5
v_gene: TRBV2
len: 13
abundance: -

CDR3aa: CASSQGRGNQPQHF
CDR3nt: TGTGCCAGCAGCCAGGGCCGAGGGAATCAGCCCCAGCATTTT
d_gene: -
j_gene: TRBJ1-5
v_gene: TRBV6-6
len: 14
abundance: once

CDR3aa: CASRTSGRAGGELFF
CDR3nt: TGTGCCAGCCGGACTAGCGGGAGGGCCGGCGGGGAGCTGTTTTTT
d_gene: TRBD2
j_gene: TRBJ2-2
v_gene: TRBV10-3
len: 15
abundance: -

CDR3aa: CASKSQEGTGELFF
CDR3nt: TGCGCCAGCAAAAGTCAGGAGGGCACCGGGGAGCTGTTTTTT
d_gene: -
j_gene: TRBJ2-2
v_gene: TRBV23-1
len: 14
abundance: -